The 15 T cell receptor beta chains below were found in one sample sequenced in a study of CD8+CD57+ T cells in acquired aplastic anemia. The template for TCR beta VDJ and CDR3 sequence profiling was genomic DNA. From the reads, TCRdb called clonotypes with MiXCR, one entry per CDR3 protein. The table records 200,000 to 250,000 distinct CDR3 sequences, under 65% of them present only once. The sequenced sample was sorted CD4+, CD8+, or CD8+CD57+ T cells (not recorded which) from PBMCs. These receptors originate from a human donor in good health.

The chain recombines TRBV2 with TRBJ2-7, with D perhaps TRBD1 (6 bases). V lost 7 bases and J lost 5, with 18 bases in between. This CDR3 comprises 14 residues. CDR1 SNHLY and CDR2 FYNNEI come from the germline V gene. The CDR3 is CASTLGYRVDEQYF. CDR3 in DNA: TGTGCCAGCACCTTGGGATACAGGGTCGACGAGCAGTACTTC.

The gene calls are TRBV20-1 and TRBJ1-1, with no clear D. The length of the CDR3 is 12 residues. CDR1 and CDR2 (germline): DFQATT, SNEGSKA (reference sequence). V lost 2 bases, J lost 5 bases, and 9 bases lay in between. DNA for the CDR3: TGCAGTGCTAGAAGGAGGGCAACTGAAGCTTTCTTT. It codes for CSARRRATEAFF.

The chain couples TRBV15 to TRBJ2-2; 8 bases are a match to TRBD2. The V gene end was trimmed by 1 base and the J gene end by 8 bases; junction bases not matched to a gene: 9. This CDR3 region has 16 residues. CDR1 LNHNV and CDR2 YYDKDF come from the germline V gene (reference sequence). CDR3 sequence: CATSRGGRTYQGELFF. For the CDR3, the DNA is TGTGCCACCAGCAGAGGCGGGAGGACCTACCAGGGGGAGCTGTTTTTT.

The genes are TRBV10-3 and TRBJ2-3; TRBD1 matches 10 bases. The germline CDR1 and CDR2 sequences are ENHRY and SYGVKD. The CDR3 spans 14 residues. The J segment lost 5 bases and the V segment lost 2 bases, leaving 1 base of the junction unmatched. The CDR3 sequence: CAISEGTGVDTQYF. The DNA for the CDR3 is TGTGCCATCAGTGAGGGGACAGGGGTAGATACGCAGTATTTT.

This clonotype has only one observation. One end of the junction varies from germline; a read error may be responsible. The chain employs TRBV7-8 and TRBJ2-3; a possible D gene is TRBD1 (5 bases). In germline, CDR1 is SGHVS, CDR2 FQNEAQ. CDR3 length: 16 amino acids. The chain's CDR3 is CSSSFRFAGRTDTQYF. As DNA, the CDR3 is TGTTCCAGCAGCTTTCGGTTCGCAGGGCGCACAGATACGCAGTATTTT.

The chain joins TRBV29-1 to TRBJ1-2; D is possibly TRBD1 (6 bases). The germline V and J ends were trimmed by 2 bases and 3 bases, with 10 bases remaining between them. CDR1 and CDR2 from the germline V gene are SQVTM and ANQGSEA. This CDR3 is built from 13 residues. The CDR3 nucleotides are TGCAGCGTTGAATCGGCAGGGGACTATGGCTACACCTTC. This codes for CSVESAGDYGYTF. Using reference TRBV29-1 and TRBJ1-2 for the parts outside the CDR3, the full variable domain is SAVISQKPSRDICQRGTSLTIQCQVDSQVTMMFWYRQQPGQSLTLIATANQGSEATYESGFVIDKFPISRPNLTFSTLTVSNMSPEDSSIYLCSVESAGDYGYTFGSGTRLTVV.

This clonotype was observed many times. The chain joins TRBV27 to TRBJ2-7; 7 bases fit TRBD2. CDR3 size: 14 residues. With 3 bases clipped from V and 2 bases from J, the junction kept 4 bases outside the gene matches. Germline values: CDR1 MNHEY, CDR2 SMNVEV (reference sequence). CDR3 amino acids: CASSFSGKTYEQYF. Here the CDR3 DNA reads TGTGCCAGCAGTTTCAGCGGGAAGACCTACGAGCAGTACTTC.

In this sample, this clonotype turned up many times. V usage is TRBV14 and J usage is TRBJ1-1; no firm D call. CDR3 length equals 14 residues. V gave up 1 base and J gave up 5 bases, with 11 bases separating them. Germline-derived CDR1 and CDR2 are SGHDN and FVKESK. The CDR3 sequence: CASSQVGLRTEAFF. The CDR3, as DNA: TGTGCCAGCAGCCAAGTTGGGTTGAGGACTGAAGCTTTCTTT.

About this clonotype itself: A much larger clone differs from this one at a single base, so this may be a read error. The rearrangement joins TRBV27 to TRBJ2-7; 8 bases agree with TRBD2. This CDR3 has 13 amino acids. The germline V gene encodes CDR1 MNHEY and CDR2 SMNVEV (reference sequence). With V trimmed by 2 bases and J by 4 bases, 1 base remained unmatched. The CDR3 DNA reads as TGTGCCAGCAGTTTAGGGACTAGGTACGAGCAGTACTTC. This codes for CASSLGTRYEQYF.

The chain links TRBV20-1 to TRBJ1-1; D might be TRBD1 (5 bases). Looked up from germline, CDR1 is DFQATT and CDR2 is SNEGSKA (reference sequence). V lost 3 bases to trimming and J lost 3 bases, with 8 bases between them. The CDR3 is made up of 12 amino acids. CDR3 loop: CSARVRDTEAFF. CDR3 DNA: TGCAGTGCTAGGGTCAGGGACACTGAAGCTTTCTTT.

The rearrangement joins TRBV24-1 to TRBJ2-3; D perhaps matches TRBD1 (6 bases). V was trimmed by 5 bases and J by 4 bases, leaving 15 bases between them. The length of the CDR3 is 15 residues. CDR1 is KGHDR and CDR2 is SFDVKD in the germline V gene. CDR3 region: CATSGPQDSSDTQYF. The DNA of the CDR3 is TGTGCCACCAGTGGCCCCCAGGACAGTTCAGATACGCAGTATTTT.

This clonotype has ten or more counts. V gene TRBV30 combines with J gene TRBJ2-3; D not certain. V was clipped by 2 bases and J by 2 bases, with 11 bases between them. Germline assignment: CDR1 GTSNPN and CDR2 SVGIG (reference sequence). This CDR3 has 14 amino acids. In DNA, the CDR3 is TGTGCCTGGAGTAATCCGAGTTTCACAGATACGCAGTATTTT. Protein sequence: CAWSNPSFTDTQYF.

The rearrangement joins TRBV20-1 to TRBJ2-5; 8 bases agree with TRBD2. Germline-derived CDR1 and CDR2 are DFQATT and SNEGSKA (reference sequence). J gave up 5 bases and V 5 bases, and 10 bases lay outside the gene matches. The CDR3 has 14 amino acids. In DNA form, the CDR3 reads TGCAGTGCTGCAAAGCGGGAGTCGGGGGAGACCCAGTACTTC. Translation: CSAAKRESGETQYF.

The rearrangement links TRBV20-1 to TRBJ2-7, with 7 bases identical to TRBD2. J was trimmed by 7 bases and V by 6 bases; bases with no gene match: 15. This CDR3 region has 14 residues. The germline gives CDR1 DFQATT, CDR2 SNEGSKA (reference sequence). The CDR3 bases are TGCAGTGCCCCTGGGGGGGGGGTCGGGGTGGAGCAGTACTTC. Its protein product is CSAPGGGVGVEQYF.

This clonotype was seen ten or more times. The chain employs TRBV5-5 and TRBJ2-1, with no clear D. The CDR3 is 15 residues long. V was cut by 4 bases and J by 5 bases, with 16 bases left in between. CDR1 and CDR2 (germline): SGHKS, YYEKEE (reference sequence). CDR3 loop: CASSLSFGGHNEQFF. The CDR3 DNA sequence: TGTGCCAGCAGCCTCTCATTCGGTGGGCACAATGAGCAGTTCTTC.